This entry lists 17 T cell receptor beta chains sequenced from one sample in a study of OX40 agonist ivuxolimab in advanced cancers. Assay: immunoSEQ multiplex PCR; the TCRdb copy retains only in-frame clones and omits some. The table includes under 70,000 clones, 86% detected once. The sequencing here drew on CD4+ or CD8+ T cells sorted from blood, taken in a trial of the OX40 agonist ivuxolimab. Source of these receptors: an adult with an advanced solid tumor such as melanoma, head and neck, liver or kidney cancer.

V gene TRBV9 combines with J gene TRBJ1-3, with D perhaps matching TRBD1 (6 bases). The ends were cut back, 7 bases at V and 6 bases at J, with 17 bases in the middle. This CDR3 comprises 14 residues. Germline values: CDR1 SGDLS, CDR2 YYNGEE. DNA of the CDR3: TGTGCCAGCTCGGAGGGGGGCCCGATAAACACCATATATTTT. It specifies CASSEGGPINTIYF.

The sample holds one count of this clone. The chain carries TRBV5-4 and TRBJ1-2; 11 bases align to TRBD1. Germline V CDR1 and CDR2: SGHNT, YYREEE (reference sequence). This CDR3 region has 15 residues. Germline trimming cut 5 bases from V and 6 bases from J; bases unmatched to any gene: 9. CDR3 sequence: CASRDPGQGEDGYTF. In DNA form, the CDR3 reads TGTGCCAGCAGGGACCCGGGACAGGGGGAAGATGGCTACACCTTC. The entire variable domain, with the rest obtained from reference TRBV5-4 and TRBJ1-2, is as follows: ETGVTQSPTHLIKTRGQQVTLRCSSQSGHNTVSWYQQALGQGPQFIFQYYREEENGRGNFPPRFSGLQFPNYSSELNVNALELDDSALYLCASRDPGQGEDGYTFGSGTRLTVV.

This clone appeared a few times. V is TRBV28 and J is TRBJ1-5; D is unresolved. V lost 5 bases and J 3 bases, leaving 14 bases between the germline ends. Germline V gene sequence: CDR1 MDHEN, CDR2 SYDVKM. The CDR3 has 15 amino acids. CDR3: CASSPVQSHNQPQHF. The CDR3 region has the DNA TGTGCCAGCAGTCCTGTTCAGTCCCACAATCAGCCCCAGCATTTT.

This sequence joins TRBV19 and TRBJ1-2; 9 bases are shared with TRBD1. Trimming cost V 3 bases and J 8 bases; bases outside gene matches: 7. Germline CDR1 is LNHDA and CDR2 is SQIVND (reference sequence). The CDR3 totals 14 residues. The CDR3 DNA sequence: TGTGCCAGTAGTATCGGGACAGGGCTGAGAGGCTACACCTTC. It encodes CASSIGTGLRGYTF.

The chain couples TRBV6-6 to TRBJ1-1; no reliable D call. Trimming stripped 6 bases from V and 1 base from J, with 3 bases between. The germline CDR1 and CDR2 sequences are MNHNY and SVGAGI (reference sequence). The CDR3 has 11 residues. The CDR3 reads CASRENTEAFF. The CDR3 region has the DNA TGTGCCAGCAGGGAGAACACTGAAGCTTTCTTT.

V and J are TRBV14 and TRBJ2-7, with 12 bases identical to TRBD2. Germline V gene lookup returns CDR1 SGHDN and CDR2 FVKESK. The V segment lost 4 bases and the J segment 3 bases; nucleotides outside the gene matches: 4. The CDR3 runs 15 residues. CDR3 nucleotide sequence: TGTGCCAGCAGCCCCACTAGCGGGGGGCGCTACGAGCAGTACTTC. Its translation: CASSPTSGGRYEQYF.

This chain joins TRBV5-6 and TRBJ2-4; D is undetermined. The ends were cut back, 1 base at V and 5 bases at J, with 7 bases in the middle. Germline values: CDR1 SGHDT, CDR2 YYEEEE. The CDR3 sequence is 13 residues long. The CDR3 region has the DNA TGTGCCAGCAGCTTGTTTCAGGAAAACATTCAGTACTTC. Amino acids: CASSLFQENIQYF.

The CDR3 region is CASSLQGLTDTQYF. In DNA, the CDR3 is TGTGCCAGCAGCTTACAGGGACTCACAGATACGCAGTATTTT. The rearrangement uses TRBV11-2 and TRBJ2-3, with a weak D call TRBD2 (6 bases). V lost 2 bases and J 2 bases, leaving 8 bases between the germline ends. The CDR3 is 14 amino acids. Per germline, CDR1 SGHAT and CDR2 FQNNGV.

The chain employs TRBV28 and TRBJ2-7; D perhaps matches TRBD1 (7 bases). Germline CDR1 MDHEN, CDR2 SYDVKM. CDR3 length: 15 residues. Trimming stripped 7 bases from V and 3 bases from J, with 19 bases between. CDR3 in DNA: TGTGCCAGCAATAGCCAGGGGCAGGGGGGCTACGAGCAGTACTTC. It specifies CASNSQGQGGYEQYF.

This chain joins TRBV14 and TRBJ2-7; tentatively, D is TRBD1 or TRBD2 (6 bases each). The CDR3 is 13 residues long. V was pared by 5 bases and J by 5 bases, with 13 bases between. The germline V gene encodes CDR1 SGHDN and CDR2 FVKESK. The CDR3 coding sequence is TGTGCCAGCAGCGGAGGGGGGCTCGACGAGCAGTACTTC. Translation gives CASSGGGLDEQYF.

The chain couples TRBV7-2 to TRBJ2-1; TRBD1 matches 11 bases. The CDR3 runs to 15 residues. The germline gives CDR1 SGHTA, CDR2 FQGNSA. The V and J ends lost 8 bases and 4 bases, in that order; junction bases with no gene match: 7. CDR3 DNA sequence: TGTGCCAGCGCCCGGACAGGGGGCGTATACAATGAGCAGTTCTTC. This translates into CASARTGGVYNEQFF.

The rearrangement uses TRBV27 and TRBJ1-2; D not resolved. The CDR3 is made up of 13 amino acids. The germline gives CDR1 MNHEY, CDR2 SMNVEV (reference sequence). Between the trimmed V and J ends, which lost 9 bases and 8 bases, there was a span of 19 bases. The CDR3 loop reads CASSSHRLGGYTF. In nucleotides, the CDR3 is TGTGCCAGTTCGTCCCACCGTCTAGGGGGCTACACCTTC.

V and J are TRBV4-3 and TRBJ2-1; D unresolved. The CDR3 is made up of 13 amino acids. Germline values: CDR1 LGHNA, CDR2 YSLEER. V lost 4 bases and J 6 bases, leaving 10 bases between the germline ends. CDR3 loop: CASSPETANEQFF. The DNA for the CDR3 is TGCGCCAGCAGCCCCGAGACTGCCAATGAGCAGTTCTTC.

V usage is TRBV27 and J usage is TRBJ2-3; D perhaps matches TRBD2 (5 bases). The V end lost 11 bases, the J end lost 2 bases, and 14 bases lay between the germline ends. Germline V gene lookup returns CDR1 MNHEY and CDR2 SMNVEV (reference sequence). This CDR3 is built from 13 residues. Here the CDR3 DNA reads TGTGCCGTCAGCGGATCGATCACAGATACGCAGTATTTT. Amino acids: CAVSGSITDTQYF.

The chain carries TRBV15 and TRBJ2-3; D possibly corresponds to TRBD1 (5 bases). Trimming removed 0 bases at V and 3 bases at J, with 13 bases between. This CDR3 contains 16 residues. The germline V gene has CDR1 LNHNV and CDR2 YYDKDF (reference sequence). The CDR3 sequence: CATSRDRQRITDTQYF. CDR3 nucleotides: TGTGCCACCAGCAGAGATAGACAGCGAATTACAGATACGCAGTATTTT.

This sequence joins TRBV7-3 and TRBJ2-5; tentative D call: TRBD2 (6 bases). Looked up from germline, CDR1 is SGHTA and CDR2 is FQGTGA. The CDR3 is 14 amino acids. V dropped 4 bases and J dropped 5 bases, with 14 bases sitting between them. The CDR3 DNA is TGTGCCAGCAGCTACGCGGGGTTTCGGGAGACCCAGTACTTC. Encoded protein: CASSYAGFRETQYF.

The V call is TRBV6-5, the J call TRBJ2-2; no clear D. Trimming cost V 0 bases and J 3 bases, with 5 bases left between them. The CDR3 runs to 14 residues. Germline V gene data show CDR1 as MNHEY and CDR2 as SVGAGI. CDR3 residues: CASSYSGDTGELFF. The CDR3 coding sequence is TGTGCCAGCAGTTACTCAGGAGACACCGGGGAGCTGTTTTTT.